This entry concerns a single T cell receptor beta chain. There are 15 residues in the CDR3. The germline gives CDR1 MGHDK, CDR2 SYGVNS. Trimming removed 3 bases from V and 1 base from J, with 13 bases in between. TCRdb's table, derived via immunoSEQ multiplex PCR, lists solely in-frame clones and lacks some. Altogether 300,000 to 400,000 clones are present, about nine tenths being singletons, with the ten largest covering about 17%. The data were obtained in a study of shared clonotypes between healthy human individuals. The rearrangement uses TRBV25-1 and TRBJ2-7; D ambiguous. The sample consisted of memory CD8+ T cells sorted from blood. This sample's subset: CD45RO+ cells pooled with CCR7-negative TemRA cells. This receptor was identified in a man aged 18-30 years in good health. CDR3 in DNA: TGTGCCAGCAGTGACCCCTTTCAGTATTCCTACGAGCAGTACTTC. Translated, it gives CASSDPFQYSYEQYF.